Shown below are 30 T cell receptor beta chains from a single sample sequenced in a study of blood T cell repertoires in COVID-19. Clones were read by immunoSEQ multiplex PCR, and TCRdb kept only the in-frame ones, dropping some. This table holds under 400,000 clones, around 85% found once. The sequencing sample was made of PBMCs or T cells enriched from blood (not recorded which). These receptors originate from a woman between 35 and 50 years old with acute COVID-19.

This clone was counted once. V usage is TRBV7-6 and J usage is TRBJ2-5; 7 bases align to TRBD1. Germline-derived CDR1 and CDR2 are SGHVS and FNYEAQ. There are 15 residues in the CDR3. V lost 1 base and J lost 0; bases outside the gene matches: 2. This CDR3 reads CASSLGTGDQETQYF. In nucleotides, the CDR3 is TGTGCCAGCAGCTTAGGGACAGGTGACCAAGAGACCCAGTACTTC.

The chain uses TRBV24-1 and TRBJ1-1; no definite D call. CDR3 size: 13 residues. CDR1 and CDR2 (germline): KGHDR, SFDVKD. Deletions cut 3 bases from V and 5 bases from J, with 9 bases between. In DNA, the CDR3 is TGTGCCACCAGTGATGGGCGCGATACTGAAGCTTTCTTT. This translates into CATSDGRDTEAFF.

The V gene is TRBV6-5, the J gene TRBJ2-1, with D possibly matching TRBD2 (6 bases). With 6 bases removed from V and 0 bases from J, the gap between germline ends came to 12 bases. The CDR3 sequence is 15 residues long. The germline gives CDR1 MNHEY, CDR2 SVGAGI. CDR3 protein: CASRRDSGSYNEQFF. The CDR3 DNA sequence: TGTGCCAGCAGGAGGGACTCCGGCTCCTACAATGAGCAGTTCTTC.

The count of this clone is one. V usage is TRBV7-9 and J usage is TRBJ1-1; 7 bases fit TRBD1. This CDR3 spans 17 amino acids. V trimming: 5 bases; J trimming: 4 bases; junction bases outside the gene matches: 16. The germline V gene has CDR1 SEHNR and CDR2 FQNEAQ (reference sequence). The DNA of the CDR3 is TGTGCCAGCAGCGAGGGGACGGGGAAGACAGGGCGCACTGAAGCTTTCTTT. It is translated as CASSEGTGKTGRTEAFF.

V usage is TRBV23-1 and J usage is TRBJ1-5, with 7 positions matching TRBD1. TRBV23-1 is sorted into the ORF group, with uncertain function. This CDR3 contains 19 residues. V shed 2 bases, J shed 3 bases, and the junction held 16 bases outside the gene matches. CDR3 in amino acids: CASSQPLQTGSGDNQPQHF. The DNA of the CDR3 is TGCGCCAGCAGTCAACCGCTACAGACAGGGAGTGGAGACAATCAGCCCCAGCATTTT.

The chain uses TRBV18 and TRBJ1-2, with D unclear. The CDR3 length is 17 residues. Trimming cost V 6 bases and J 1 base, with 21 bases left between them. Germline assignment: CDR1 KGHSH and CDR2 LQKENI. CDR3 sequence reads: CASSPYSRIPINYGYTF. The DNA of the CDR3 is TGTGCCAGCTCTCCCTACTCGAGGATCCCCATTAACTATGGCTACACCTTC.

This clone was found a few times. Other DNA variants within this sample encode the same CDR3. J is TRBJ2-7 and V is TRBV18, with 8 bases fitting TRBD1. With 3 bases clipped from V and 2 bases from J, the junction kept 3 bases outside the gene matches. Germline assignment: CDR1 KGHSH and CDR2 LQKENI. The CDR3 is 14 amino acids. The CDR3: CASSPGTGAYEQYF. The DNA for the CDR3 is TGTGCCAGCTCACCCGGGACAGGTGCCTACGAGCAGTACTTC.

This rearrangement joins TRBV11-1 to TRBJ2-3, with TRBD1 matching over 8 bases. Germline V CDR1 and CDR2: SGHAT, FQDESV (reference sequence). J lost 2 bases, V lost 5 bases, and 9 bases had no gene match. This CDR3 is built from 16 residues. The CDR3 sequence: CASSGTADRDTDTQYF. The CDR3 DNA reads TGTGCCAGCAGCGGGACCGCGGACAGGGACACAGATACGCAGTATTTT.

The chain is built from TRBV7-9 and TRBJ2-7, with TRBD1 matching over 7 bases. CDR1 and CDR2 from the germline V gene are SEHNR and FQNEAQ (reference sequence). Unmatched junction bases numbered 3, after V lost 3 bases and J lost 1 base. The CDR3 spans 14 residues. CDR3 protein: CASSFQTGSYEQYF. The CDR3 nucleotides read TGTGCCAGCAGCTTTCAGACAGGGTCCTACGAGCAGTACTTC.

This clone was picked up one time. V usage is TRBV18 and J usage is TRBJ2-5; D might be TRBD1 (5 bases). The CDR3 spans 15 residues. Trimming took 3 bases from V and 3 from J, leaving 14 bases between them. Germline values: CDR1 KGHSH, CDR2 LQKENI. CDR3 coding DNA: TGTGCCAGCTCACCGTCGGGCAGGGTGGAAGAGACCCAGTACTTC. This gives the protein CASSPSGRVEETQYF.

This chain uses TRBV27 with TRBJ1-4, with 9 bases aligning to TRBD1. Trimming at V came to 4 bases and at J to 8 bases, leaving 5 bases not matched to a gene. Germline V gene lookup returns CDR1 MNHEY and CDR2 SMNVEV (reference sequence). The CDR3 has 14 residues. In nucleotides, the CDR3 is TGTGCCAGCAGTTCCGGGACAGGGAGCGAAAAACTGTTTTTT. Translated: CASSSGTGSEKLFF.

The V and J genes are TRBV7-2 and TRBJ2-7; 8 positions match TRBD2. Trimming at V came to 5 bases and at J to 0 bases, leaving 6 bases not matched to a gene. In germline, CDR1 is SGHTA, CDR2 FQGNSA. This CDR3 has 15 amino acids. The CDR3 DNA follows: TGTGCCAGCAGCGGTCTAGCGGGTTCCTCCTACGAGCAGTACTTC. It encodes CASSGLAGSSYEQYF. Looking up the rest from reference TRBV7-2 and TRBJ2-7 gives the full variable domain: GAGVSQSPSNKVTEKGKDVELRCDPISGHTALYWYRQSLGQGLEFLIYFQGNSAPDKSGLPSDRFSAERTGGSVSTLTIQRTQQEDSAVYLCASSGLAGSSYEQYFGPGTRLTVT.

The chain joins TRBV4-2 to TRBJ2-5, with TRBD2 identical over 10 bases. Germline CDR1 and CDR2: LGHNA and YNFKEQ. This CDR3 has 16 residues. J gave up 0 bases and V 1 base, and 2 bases lay outside the gene matches. CDR3 coding DNA: TGTGCCAGCAGCCAAGCGACTAGCGGGTACCAAGAGACCCAGTACTTC. This encodes CASSQATSGYQETQYF.

The J gene is TRBJ1-2, the V gene TRBV5-8; TRBD1 agrees at 9 bases. V lost 4 bases and J lost 8; bases outside the gene matches: 9. The CDR3 sequence is 14 residues long. CDR1 and CDR2 from the germline V gene are SGHTS and YDEGEE. For the CDR3, the DNA is TGTGCCAGCAGCCAAAAGGGACAGGGTAGCGGCTACACCTTC. As protein: CASSQKGQGSGYTF.

This clone has just one count. The chain recombines TRBV29-1 with TRBJ2-1; 9 nucleotides match TRBD2. Germline CDR1 reads SQVTM; CDR2 reads ANQGSEA. J was trimmed by 6 bases and V by 2 bases; bases with no gene match: 5. This CDR3 has 14 amino acids. The CDR3 DNA is TGCAGCGTTGAAATAGCGGGAGAGGGCAATGAGCAGTTCTTC. It encodes CSVEIAGEGNEQFF.

The rearrangement joins TRBV28 to TRBJ2-6; D is ambiguous. CDR3 length: 18 residues. Per germline, CDR1 MDHEN and CDR2 SYDVKM. The V and J ends lost 5 bases and 1 base respectively, with 18 bases between them. The CDR3 loop reads CASSLLTLLSSGANVLTF. CDR3 nucleotide sequence: TGTGCCAGCAGTCTGCTGACCTTACTATCGTCTGGGGCCAACGTCCTGACTTTC.

The chain is built from TRBV18 and TRBJ1-6; 7 positions agree with TRBD1. J gave up 5 bases and V 3 bases, and 4 bases lay outside the gene matches. The germline V gene encodes CDR1 KGHSH and CDR2 LQKENI. CDR3 length equals 15 residues. The CDR3 is CASSPGQTDNSPLHF. The CDR3, as DNA: TGTGCCAGCTCACCGGGACAGACAGATAATTCACCCCTCCACTTT.

The chain carries TRBV6-5 and TRBJ1-5; 7 bases agree with TRBD1. Germline CDR1 is MNHEY and CDR2 is SVGAGI. The CDR3 extends over 14 amino acids. Trimming removed 6 bases from V and 9 bases from J; junction bases left unmatched: 11. DNA for the CDR3: TGTGCCAGCAGCAGAGACAGGGTGATTGGGCCCCAGCATTTT. This sequence encodes CASSRDRVIGPQHF.

The chain combines TRBV7-9 with TRBJ1-5, with TRBD1 matching 11 bases. The V segment lost 2 bases and the J segment 6 bases; nucleotides outside the gene matches: 6. This CDR3 is built from 16 residues. The germline CDR1 and CDR2 sequences are SEHNR and FQNEAQ (reference sequence). The CDR3 is CASSLTGQGVGQPQHF. CDR3 in DNA: TGTGCCAGCAGCTTAACGGGACAGGGGGTGGGTCAGCCCCAGCATTTT. Full variable domain (outside the CDR3, taken from reference TRBV7-9 and TRBJ1-5): DTGVSQNPRHKITKRGQNVTFRCDPISEHNRLYWYRQTLGQGPEFLTYFQNEAQLEKSRLLSDRFSAERPKGSFSTLEIQRTEQGDSAMYLCASSLTGQGVGQPQHFGDGTRLSIL.

This chain joins TRBV7-2 and TRBJ2-7, with D tentatively TRBD1 (5 bases). The CDR3 sequence is 13 residues long. The V end lost 7 bases, the J end lost 2 bases, and 12 bases lay between the germline ends. Germline V gene sequence: CDR1 SGHTA, CDR2 FQGNSA. The DNA of the CDR3 is TGTGCCAGCAACGACAGACCGACCTACGAGCAGTACTTC. Translating it yields CASNDRPTYEQYF.

The genes are TRBV15 and TRBJ1-4; tentatively, D is TRBD1 (5 bases). This CDR3 spans 16 amino acids. V dropped 1 base and J dropped 4 bases, with 13 bases sitting between them. CDR1 LNHNV and CDR2 YYDKDF come from the germline V gene (reference sequence). DNA for the CDR3: TGTGCCACCAGCAGAGCTTTAGGGGTCGGTAATGAAAAACTGTTTTTT. As protein: CATSRALGVGNEKLFF.

The table lists this clone with a count of one. This chain links TRBV27 with TRBJ2-5, with D maybe TRBD1 (6 bases). The V end lost 4 bases, the J end lost 1 base, and 7 bases lay between the germline ends. Per germline, CDR1 MNHEY and CDR2 SMNVEV (reference sequence). The CDR3 has 13 amino acids. The CDR3 bases are TGTGCCAGCAGTTCAGGGGTCCAAGAGACCCAGTACTTC. Amino acids: CASSSGVQETQYF.

The chain joins TRBV2 to TRBJ2-7; 14 nucleotides align to TRBD2. V dropped 5 bases and J dropped 3; count of bases not matched to a gene: 9. The CDR3 length is 17 residues. Germline-derived CDR1 and CDR2 are SNHLY and FYNNEI. The DNA of the CDR3 is TGTGCCAGCAGTAAGGGGACTAGCGGGGGTCCTGGCTACGAGCAGTACTTC. Protein: CASSKGTSGGPGYEQYF.

This clone turned up a few times. The chain uses TRBV19 and TRBJ1-2; 9 bases map to TRBD1. V lost 6 bases to trimming and J lost 3 bases; unmatched junction nucleotides: 8. This CDR3 has 15 residues. Germline V gene sequence: CDR1 LNHDA, CDR2 SQIVND (reference sequence). The CDR3 loop is CASRQGTGKYYGYTF. In DNA form, the CDR3 reads TGTGCCAGTAGGCAAGGGACAGGGAAGTACTATGGCTACACCTTC.

The gene calls are TRBV7-9 and TRBJ2-7; D may be TRBD2 (6 bases). Deletions cut 1 base from V and 0 bases from J, with 10 bases between. Germline CDR1 SEHNR, CDR2 FQNEAQ (reference sequence). This CDR3 is built from 15 residues. The CDR3 DNA reads as TGTGCCAGCAGCTTAGATGGGGGGAGCTCCTACGAGCAGTACTTC. Its protein is CASSLDGGSSYEQYF.

The chain employs TRBV10-3 and TRBJ2-7, with 10 positions matching TRBD1. The CDR3 loop spans 15 amino acids. The V segment lost 6 bases and the J segment 3 bases; nucleotides outside the gene matches: 8. Germline V gene data show CDR1 as ENHRY and CDR2 as SYGVKD. The CDR3 here is CAIRKPGQGNYEQYF. The CDR3 bases are TGTGCCATCAGGAAGCCGGGACAGGGGAACTACGAGCAGTACTTC.

V and J are TRBV4-1 and TRBJ1-5; possibly TRBD1 for D (6 bases). This CDR3 is built from 15 residues. Trimming stripped 0 bases from V and 2 bases from J, with 8 bases between. The germline gives CDR1 MGHRA, CDR2 YSYEKL. The CDR3 DNA reads TGCGCCAGCAGCCAAGAACAGGGTGGCAATCAGCCCCAGCATTTT. It encodes CASSQEQGGNQPQHF.

This clone was seen just once. The sample carries other DNA sequences with the same CDR3. The J gene is TRBJ2-3, the V gene TRBV5-1; perhaps TRBD1 as D (6 bases). This CDR3 comprises 14 residues. Per germline, CDR1 SGHRS and CDR2 YFSETQ. V was shortened by 3 bases and J by 0 bases, with 8 bases between the two germline ends. As DNA, the CDR3 is TGCGCCAGCAGCTCGGGACAAAGCACAGATACGCAGTATTTT. Amino acids: CASSSGQSTDTQYF.

The V call is TRBV15, the J call TRBJ1-5, with D maybe TRBD1 (6 bases). The CDR3 has 15 residues. Germline V CDR1 and CDR2: LNHNV, YYDKDF (reference sequence). V was pared by 0 bases and J by 11 bases, with 17 bases between. The CDR3 loop is CATSRDTQGSSTQHF. The DNA of the CDR3 is TGTGCCACCAGCAGAGACACCCAGGGGAGCAGCACCCAGCATTTT.

CDR3 nucleotide sequence: TGTGCCAGCAGCACCGGACAGGGTGGAAACACCATATATTTT. It codes for CASSTGQGGNTIYF. The J gene is TRBJ1-3, the V gene TRBV7-3, with TRBD1 matching over 8 bases. After removal of 5 bases from V and 3 bases from J, the junction contained 3 bases not matched to a gene. Germline CDR1 is SGHTA and CDR2 is FQGTGA. This CDR3 has 14 amino acids.